These 29 T cell receptor beta chains were sequenced from one sample in a study of blood T cell repertoires in COVID-19. Only in-frame clones appear in the TCRdb table, and some are missing; sequencing was by immunoSEQ multiplex PCR. The sample lists hundreds of thousands of clones, about 88% seen once, with about 0.91% in the top ten. The sample consisted of peripheral blood. These receptor sequences come from a man between 40 and 49 years old with acute or convalescent COVID-19.

The chain joins TRBV18 to TRBJ1-2; 9 bases line up with TRBD1. V gave up 3 bases and J gave up 12 bases; unmatched junction bases: 11. Per germline, CDR1 KGHSH and CDR2 LQKENI. The CDR3 length is 14 residues. The CDR3 loop reads CASSPQTGGLVDTF. The CDR3 DNA is TGTGCCAGCTCACCGCAGACAGGGGGTCTAGTGGACACCTTC. The complete variable domain, with remaining parts taken from reference TRBV18 and TRBJ1-2, reads NAGVMQNPRHLVRRRGQEARLRCSPMKGHSHVYWYRQLPEEGLKFMVYLQKENIIDESGMPKERFSAEFPKEGPSILRIQQVVRGDSAAYFCASSPQTGGLVDTFGSGTRLTVV.

V and J are TRBV30 and TRBJ1-6; TRBD1 matches 8 bases. This CDR3 has 13 amino acids. V lost 4 bases, J lost 14 bases, and 10 bases stayed unmatched. Germline V lookup: CDR1 GTSNPN, CDR2 SVGIG (reference sequence). As DNA, the CDR3 is TGTGCCTGGACCTCAGGGGGCCCAGGAGCCCTCCACTTT. Its translation: CAWTSGGPGALHF.

The chain is built from TRBV6-5 and TRBJ1-1; 9 positions match TRBD1. This CDR3 is built from 15 residues. Germline assignment: CDR1 MNHEY and CDR2 SVGAGI. The V and J ends lost 5 bases and 5 bases, in that order; junction bases with no gene match: 9. The CDR3 sequence: CASSNLGTGWTEAFF. DNA of the CDR3: TGTGCCAGCAGTAACCTCGGGACAGGGTGGACTGAAGCTTTCTTT.

The CDR3 loop reads CAISPRGTSGGGTDTQYF. The CDR3 region has the DNA TGTGCCATCAGCCCCAGGGGGACTAGCGGGGGGGGCACAGATACGCAGTATTTT. The rearrangement links TRBV10-3 to TRBJ2-3; TRBD2 matches at 16 bases. The CDR3 is 18 amino acids. After removal of 6 bases from V and 1 base from J, the junction contained 7 bases not matched to a gene. Germline loops: CDR1 ENHRY, CDR2 SYGVKD.

The chain links TRBV7-2 to TRBJ2-7; unclear D gene. The CDR3 is 13 residues long. V dropped 1 base and J dropped 2 bases, with 6 bases sitting between them. In germline, CDR1 is SGHTA, CDR2 FQGNSA. CDR3 coding DNA: TGTGCCAGCAGCTTAGTTGTCGCCTACGAGCAGTACTTC. Its protein is CASSLVVAYEQYF.

The chain recombines TRBV11-2 with TRBJ2-7; TRBD2 matches 10 bases. This CDR3 is 15 amino acids long. V lost 5 bases, J lost 4 bases, and 8 bases stayed unmatched. The germline V gene has CDR1 SGHAT and CDR2 FQNNGV. CDR3 sequence: CASSPAGGAGYEQYF. As DNA, the CDR3 is TGTGCCAGCAGCCCAGCGGGGGGGGCGGGTTACGAGCAGTACTTC.

The CDR3 DNA reads as TGTGCCAGCAGCTCAGGGGACAGGAGTGAAAAACTGTTTTTT. It codes for CASSSGDRSEKLFF. The chain is built from TRBV7-9 and TRBJ1-4; 8 nucleotides line up with TRBD1. The trim removed 4 bases at V and 7 bases at J, leaving 5 bases unmatched. The germline gives CDR1 SEHNR, CDR2 FQNEAQ (reference sequence). This CDR3 has 14 amino acids.

The gene calls are TRBV5-6 and TRBJ1-3; 8 bases align to TRBD1. V lost 3 bases, J lost 0 bases, and 11 bases stayed unmatched. CDR3 length: 18 residues. Germline V gene data show CDR1 as SGHDT and CDR2 as YYEEEE. The chain's CDR3 is CASSSPGTGFSSGNTIYF. For the CDR3, the DNA is TGTGCCAGCAGCTCCCCCGGGACAGGCTTCAGCTCTGGAAACACCATATATTTT.

The CDR3 reads CASSLVSGNYGYTF. The CDR3 DNA is TGTGCCAGCAGCTTAGTTTCGGGTAACTATGGCTACACCTTC. The chain has TRBV7-9 and TRBJ1-2; D is undetermined. Trimming removed 1 base at V and 1 base at J, with 7 bases between. This CDR3 spans 14 amino acids. Germline V gene sequence: CDR1 SEHNR, CDR2 FQNEAQ (reference sequence). The variable domain in full, completed from reference TRBV7-9 and TRBJ1-2, reads DTGVSQNPRHKITKRGQNVTFRCDPISEHNRLYWYRQTLGQGPEFLTYFQNEAQLEKSRLLSDRFSAERPKGSFSTLEIQRTEQGDSAMYLCASSLVSGNYGYTFGSGTRLTVV.

This rearrangement joins TRBV25-1 to TRBJ2-5; TRBD2 agrees at 8 bases. Germline trimming cut 4 bases from V and 2 bases from J; bases unmatched to any gene: 3. Per the germline V gene, CDR1 is MGHDK and CDR2 is SYGVNS. This CDR3 comprises 14 residues. CDR3 nucleotide sequence: TGTGCCAGCAGTGGGGGACTAGTGCAAGAGACCCAGTACTTC. This encodes CASSGGLVQETQYF.

This clone appeared a few times. The rearrangement uses TRBV15 and TRBJ2-7; 9 bases are shared with TRBD1. Trimming took 0 bases from V and 3 from J; bases not matched to a gene: 9. The germline V gene encodes CDR1 LNHNV and CDR2 YYDKDF (reference sequence). The CDR3 is 17 residues long. As DNA, the CDR3 is TGTGCCACCAGCAGAGATCAACAGGGGGCAACTCGCTACGAGCAGTACTTC. Its translation is CATSRDQQGATRYEQYF.

Points on this clone: Other nucleotide sequences from this sample produce the same CDR3. V is TRBV6-5 and J is TRBJ1-1, with D uncertain. Germline V lookup: CDR1 MNHEY, CDR2 SVGAGI. This CDR3 is 13 amino acids long. Trimming left V 6 bases short and J 1 base short, with 9 bases between. CDR3 DNA: TGTGCCAGCAGCAGACGGGAGAACACTGAAGCTTTCTTT. This gives the protein CASSRRENTEAFF.

J is TRBJ1-5 and V is TRBV18; D remains unclear. The germline V gene has CDR1 KGHSH and CDR2 LQKENI. The ends were cut back, 3 bases at V and 3 bases at J, with 6 bases in the middle. The CDR3 sequence is 13 residues long. The CDR3 DNA reads TGTGCCAGCTCACCCGGGGTCAATCAGCCCCAGCATTTT. This gives the protein CASSPGVNQPQHF.

CDR3 sequence reads: CSVEEATYGYTF. CDR3 DNA sequence: TGCAGCGTTGAGGAGGCGACCTATGGCTACACCTTC. The gene calls are TRBV29-1 and TRBJ1-2; D is unresolved. The CDR3 has 12 amino acids. V was shortened by 3 bases and J by 4 bases, with 9 bases between the two germline ends. The germline gives CDR1 SQVTM, CDR2 ANQGSEA.

The J gene is TRBJ2-5, the V gene TRBV21-1; TRBD1, the D gene given by the table, was not confirmed from the DNA. TRBV21-1 constitutes a pseudogene. The CDR3 is 18 residues long. The DNA of the CDR3 is TGTGCCAGCAGCATCTACCGGGACACGAGGGGGATCCAAGAGACCCAGTACTTC. As protein: CASSIYRDTRGIQETQYF.

This sequence joins TRBV5-1 and TRBJ2-3; TRBD2 is a possible D gene (6 bases). The V end was cut by 4 bases, the J end by 4 bases, with 13 bases between. CDR1 SGHRS and CDR2 YFSETQ come from the germline V gene. The CDR3 is 14 residues long. CDR3 nucleotides: TGCGCCAGCAGCCCGCGCGGGGTGGCAGATACGCAGTATTTT. This translates into CASSPRGVADTQYF.

For this clone: Within the sample, other DNA sequences also encode this same CDR3. V is TRBV12-3 or TRBV12-4 and J is TRBJ2-7; D is possibly TRBD1 (5 bases). The V end lost 6 bases, the J end lost 4 bases, and 7 bases lay between the germline ends. The CDR3 runs 11 residues. Here the CDR3 reads CASSQGYEQYF. The CDR3 DNA is TGTGCCAGCAGCCAGGGTTACGAGCAGTACTTC.

This sequence joins TRBV7-9 and TRBJ2-5; D call uncertain. Germline loops: CDR1 SEHNR, CDR2 FQNEAQ (reference sequence). The V and J ends lost 2 bases and 2 bases respectively, with 12 bases between them. There are 15 residues in the CDR3. DNA for the CDR3: TGTGCCAGCAGCTTAAGTGAGGCGTCACAAGAGACCCAGTACTTC. This sequence encodes CASSLSEASQETQYF. The whole variable domain, remainder taken from reference TRBV7-9 and TRBJ2-5, is DTGVSQNPRHKITKRGQNVTFRCDPISEHNRLYWYRQTLGQGPEFLTYFQNEAQLEKSRLLSDRFSAERPKGSFSTLEIQRTEQGDSAMYLCASSLSEASQETQYFGPGTRLLVL.

The chain carries TRBV18 and TRBJ1-2; no clear D. Deletions cut 4 bases from V and 2 bases from J, with 17 bases between. CDR1 and CDR2 from the germline V gene are KGHSH and LQKENI. The CDR3 extends over 16 amino acids. CDR3 nucleotides: TGTGCCAGCTCACAAATGGGAGAGACCACAAACTATGGCTACACCTTC. Its protein is CASSQMGETTNYGYTF.

This sequence joins TRBV28 and TRBJ2-2; D is possibly TRBD2 (5 bases). The germline V gene encodes CDR1 MDHEN and CDR2 SYDVKM. V was pared by 3 bases and J by 0 bases, with 8 bases between. The CDR3 totals 15 residues. The DNA for the CDR3 is TGTGCCAGCAGTTTCAGCGGTTCGAACACCGGGGAGCTGTTTTTT. Protein: CASSFSGSNTGELFF.

The chain combines TRBV18 with TRBJ2-5; TRBD1 aligns across 10 bases. The V gene's germline CDR1 is KGHSH and CDR2 LQKENI. The CDR3 is made up of 16 amino acids. V shed 2 bases, J shed 5 bases, and the junction held 8 bases outside the gene matches. The DNA of the CDR3 is TGTGCCAGCTCACCATTTTCCCCGGGACAGGGGGAGACCCAGTACTTC. It yields the protein CASSPFSPGQGETQYF.

Turning to this clone: Other DNA sequences within the sample encode an identical CDR3. The rearrangement links TRBV29-1 to TRBJ1-2; 7 bases map to TRBD1. The V and J ends lost 0 bases and 5 bases, in that order; junction bases with no gene match: 3. Germline values: CDR1 SQVTM, CDR2 ANQGSEA. This CDR3 is built from 13 residues. Here the CDR3 reads CSVEDRGDYGYTF. In nucleotides, the CDR3 is TGCAGCGTTGAAGACAGGGGGGATTATGGCTACACCTTC.

The chain links TRBV9 to TRBJ1-1; D possibly corresponds to TRBD1 (5 bases). The CDR3 extends over 14 amino acids. The V gene's germline CDR1 is SGDLS and CDR2 YYNGEE. V was trimmed by 0 bases and J by 5 bases, leaving 11 bases between them. Here the CDR3 reads CASSVDEGRTEAFF. In DNA, the CDR3 is TGTGCCAGCAGCGTAGATGAGGGGAGGACTGAAGCTTTCTTT.

The rearrangement joins TRBV7-2 to TRBJ1-3; D unresolved. The CDR3 totals 14 residues. CDR1 is SGHTA and CDR2 is FQGNSA in the germline V gene. The V end lost 7 bases, the J end lost 11 bases, and 21 bases lay between the germline ends. This CDR3 reads CASIELGVEAPIYF. CDR3 DNA sequence: TGTGCCAGCATCGAGCTTGGTGTGGAGGCCCCCATATATTTT.

This clone was seen only a few times. The chain recombines TRBV5-4 with TRBJ2-7; D remains unclear. V shed 0 bases and J shed 3 bases, with 16 bases lying between them. Germline CDR1 reads SGHNT; CDR2 reads YYREEE (reference sequence). CDR3 size: 16 residues. The CDR3 loop reads CASSLGPVSPFYEQYF. The CDR3 DNA is TGTGCCAGCAGCTTGGGTCCAGTTTCGCCATTCTACGAGCAGTACTTC.

The chain is built from TRBV6-5 and TRBJ2-7, with D possibly being TRBD1 (7 bases). The CDR3 is 16 amino acids. The germline V gene encodes CDR1 MNHEY and CDR2 SVGAGI. V lost 0 bases to trimming and J lost 0 bases, with 12 bases between them. The CDR3: CASSYSTRGVSYEQYF. In DNA form, the CDR3 reads TGTGCCAGCAGTTACTCGACCAGGGGGGTCTCCTACGAGCAGTACTTC.

In its sample, this clone was seen once. This chain joins TRBV5-1 and TRBJ2-3; perhaps TRBD2 as D (6 bases). The CDR3 covers 15 residues. V was cut by 0 bases and J by 4 bases, with 12 bases left in between. Germline assignment: CDR1 SGHRS and CDR2 YFSETQ. The CDR3 loop reads CASSLAQGGSDTQYF. CDR3 nucleotides: TGCGCCAGCAGCTTGGCCCAGGGAGGTTCAGATACGCAGTATTTT.

This clone was observed a handful of times. This rearrangement joins TRBV6-4 to TRBJ1-1; D gene ambiguous. The germline V gene has CDR1 MRHNA and CDR2 SNTAGT. V was shortened by 4 bases and J by 2 bases, with 11 bases between the two germline ends. The CDR3 extends over 14 amino acids. The CDR3 DNA reads TGTGCCAGCAGTGCCCCTCGTAGTAACACTGAAGCTTTCTTT. Its protein product is CASSAPRSNTEAFF.

The chain recombines TRBV6-5 with TRBJ1-4, with 8 bases that match TRBD1. The CDR3 consists of 15 residues. Germline values: CDR1 MNHEY, CDR2 SVGAGI. With V trimmed by 6 bases and J by 3 bases, 6 bases remained unmatched. CDR3: CASRTGEVSNEKLFF. For the CDR3, the DNA is TGTGCCAGCAGGACAGGGGAAGTGTCTAATGAAAAACTGTTTTTT.